These T cell receptor beta chains were read from a single sample in a study of graft-versus-host responses after intestinal transplantation. Using immunoSEQ multiplex PCR, the repertoire was profiled, and TCRdb retains in-frame clones only, with some absent. The sample holds around 10,000 clones; around 93% are singletons and the top ten take roughly 5.1%. Sequences were derived from PBMCs, sampled less than 70 days after transplant. The receptors stem from a human patient who received an intestinal transplant, so some T cells may come from the graft donor. The CDR3 runs from the conserved cysteine through the conserved F or W. D genes are given only for firm matches. Clone size is stated in some rows and not others, as once, few, many or a class when expanded.

j_call cdr3_length clone_size v_call d_call cdr3_nt cdr3_aa
TRBJ1-5 14 once TRBV5-1 . TGCGCCAGCAGCTTAGGAGTTGGCAATCAGCCCCAGCATTTT CASSLGVGNQPQHF
TRBJ2-5 15 . TRBV4-3 . TGCGCCAGCAGCCAGTTTTGTTGGGGTTTCGAGACCCAGTACTTC CASSQFCWGFETQYF
TRBJ2-5 20 once TRBV21-1 . TGTGCCAGCAGCAAAGGGGCGGCTAGCGGGAGGGGGGGAGTAGAAGAGACCCAGTACTTC CASSKGAASGRGGVEETQYF
TRBJ2-5 14 . TRBV7-9 TRBD2 TGTGCCAGCAGCCCAGGACTAGTTCGAGAGACCCAGTACTTC CASSPGLVRETQYF
TRBJ2-5 18 . TRBV7-3 TRBD2 TGTGCCAGCAGCAACGGGACTAGCGGGAGGTTGGACCAAGAGACCCAGTACTTC CASSNGTSGRLDQETQYF
TRBJ1-4 15 few TRBV7-3 TRBD1 TGTGCCAGCAGCAAAACAGGGGGCCGGGGTGAAAAACTGTTTTTT CASSKTGGRGEKLFF
TRBJ2-1 15 . TRBV9 . TGTGCCAGCAGCTCAGGGTCAGGATCCTACAATGAGCAGTTCTTC CASSSGSGSYNEQFF
TRBJ2-7 15 . TRBV6-1 TRBD2 TGTGCCAGCTCCCAGACTAGCGTTCCCTCCTACGAGCAGTACTTC CASSQTSVPSYEQYF
TRBJ1-2 14 . TRBV4-3 . TGCGCCAGCAGCCAAGGTACCGGGGACTATGGCTACACCTTC CASSQGTGDYGYTF
TRBJ1-5 15 . TRBV19 TRBD1 TGTGCCAGTACCCAAGACAGGGGACCTGCTCAGCCCCAGCATTTT CASTQDRGPAQPQHF
TRBJ2-1 15 . TRBV5-4 . TGTGCCAGCAGCTTGTCGGGGCGGGGAATGTATGAGCAGTTCTTC CASSLSGRGMYEQFF
TRBJ1-4 14 few TRBV18 . TGTGCCAGCTCACTGACAGGTTCAAATGAAAAACTGTTTTTT CASSLTGSNEKLFF
TRBJ1-5 16 . TRBV28 TRBD1 TGTGCCAGCAGCCTCCCGGCGCCCAGGGGGGATCAGCCCCAGCATTTT CASSLPAPRGDQPQHF
TRBJ2-1 14 . TRBV4-3 . TGCGCCAGCAGCCAAGAGCTTGGGGACAATGAGCAGTTCTTC CASSQELGDNEQFF
TRBJ1-5 13 . TRBV10-2 . TGCGCCAGCAGCGAGGGGGGCAATCAGCCCCAGCATTTT CASSEGGNQPQHF
TRBJ2-1 17 . TRBV9 TRBD2 TGTGCCAGCAGCCATAGACTAGCGGGGAATCTTCGGAATGAGCAGTTCTTC CASSHRLAGNLRNEQFF
TRBJ2-3 13 . TRBV6-5 . TGTGCCAGCAGTTACTCGAAGGCAGATACGCAGTATTTT CASSYSKADTQYF
TRBJ1-2 14 . TRBV27 . TGTGCCAGCAGTTTATCGGGGGGCGGCTATGGCTACACCTTC CASSLSGGGYGYTF
TRBJ2-5 16 . TRBV13 TRBD1 TGTGCCAGCAGCCTAACAGGGGCCTGGATCCAAGAGACCCAGTACTTC CASSLTGAWIQETQYF
TRBJ1-5 14 once TRBV28 . TGTGCCAGCAGTACCGGGGGTAGCAATCAGCCCCAGCATTTT CASSTGGSNQPQHF
TRBJ1-1 11 . TRBV19 . TGTGCCAGTAGTATAGCGTGGATGGCTTTCTTT CASSIAWMAFF
TRBJ2-1 16 once TRBV9 TRBD2 TGTGCCAGCAGCGGGACTAGCGGTTACTCCTGCAACGAGCAGTTCTTC CASSGTSGYSCNEQFF
TRBJ2-5 12 . TRBV7-9 . TGTGCCAGCAGCTTAGGCCGAGAGACCCAGTACTTC CASSLGRETQYF
TRBJ2-7 16 . TRBV7-2 TRBD1 TGTGCCAGCAGCTTGCGGTCGGGACAGGGGTCTGGTGAGCAGCACTTC CASSLRSGQGSGEQHF
TRBJ1-2 15 . TRBV15 . TGTGCCACCAGCAACCTGTGGGCAGGGGACTATGGCTACACCTTC CATSNLWAGDYGYTF
TRBJ2-1 13 . TRBV10-3 TRBD2 TGTGCCGTTAGCGGGAGCTCCTACAATGAGCAGTTCTTC CAVSGSSYNEQFF
TRBJ2-2 15 . TRBV9 TRBD2 TGTGCCAGCAGCGTAGGATCGGGAGGGTCGGGGGAGCTGTTTTTT CASSVGSGGSGELFF
TRBJ2-2 13 . TRBV5-1 . TGCGCCAGCAGCTTGGGAGTCACCGGGGAGCTGTTTTTT CASSLGVTGELFF
TRBJ1-2 17 . TRBV19 . TGTGCCAGTAGTATCGCAAGGGCAAATCGAAAGACCTATGGCTACACCTTC CASSIARANRKTYGYTF
TRBJ2-5 14 . TRBV19 TRBD2 TGTGCCAGTAGTATAGTTTTAGCGGGAGAGACCCAGTACTTC CASSIVLAGETQYF